The rows below give T cell receptor beta chains drawn from one sample of a study of PD-1 blockade in classical Hodgkin lymphoma. Produced via immunoSEQ multiplex PCR; TCRdb's table is partial and in-frame only. The sample yields approximately 20,000 clones, around 84% seen once. Sequencing used peripheral blood mononuclear cells (PBMCs), obtained before the fourth cycle of nivolumab. The receptor source for this set is a human donor with classical Hodgkin lymphoma. Each CDR3 is given with its conserved first and last residue. A D gene is named only where the DNA matches it firmly. The listing skips clone size in some rows; elsewhere it reads once, few, many or a size class.

d_call	v_call	clone_size	j_call	cdr3_aa	cdr3_nt
.	TRBV20-1	.	TRBJ2-1	CSAAAGNEQFF	TGCAGTGCTGCTGCTGGGAATGAGCAGTTCTTC
.	TRBV19	.	TRBJ1-6	CASSQPGSSPLHF	TGTGCCAGTAGTCAGCCCGGGAGTTCACCCCTCCACTTT
TRBD2	TRBV4-2	.	TRBJ2-5	CASSQDLAGGRKTQYF	TGTGCCAGCAGCCAAGATCTGGCGGGGGGGCGGAAGACCCAGTACTTC
.	TRBV13	.	TRBJ2-3	CASSYRTAYSTDTQYF	TGTGCCAGCAGCTACCGGACAGCATATAGCACAGATACGCAGTATTTT
.	TRBV29-1	.	TRBJ1-5	CSVEVELNQPQHF	TGCAGCGTTGAAGTAGAGTTGAATCAGCCCCAGCATTTT
.	TRBV6-1	.	TRBJ1-1	CASKGEVHEAFF	TGTGCCAGCAAAGGGGAGGTACATGAAGCTTTCTTT
.	TRBV5-6	once	TRBJ1-4	CASSLDWASEKLFF	TGTGCCAGCAGCTTGGATTGGGCGAGCGAAAAACTGTTTTTT
.	TRBV7-9	.	TRBJ2-5	CASSLSGSSGETQYF	TGTGCCAGCAGCTTAAGCGGTAGCTCTGGGGAGACCCAGTACTTC
.	TRBV9	.	TRBJ2-7	CASSRGQNSPEQYF	TGTGCCAGCAGCCGTGGGCAGAATTCGCCCGAGCAGTACTTC
.	TRBV7-8	.	TRBJ2-5	CASSFAVGALETQYF	TGTGCCAGCAGCTTTGCTGTAGGGGCCTTAGAGACCCAGTACTTC
TRBD1	TRBV28	.	TRBJ2-2	CASLRTGAEGELFF	TGTGCCAGCCTCAGGACAGGGGCGGAGGGGGAGCTGTTTTTT
TRBD1	TRBV19	.	TRBJ2-5	CASSGGTGGTQYF	TGTGCCAGTAGTGGTGGGACAGGGGGTACCCAGTACTTC
.	TRBV29-1	.	TRBJ2-1	CSVEFRVGYLDSYNEQFF	TGCAGCGTTGAATTCAGGGTGGGTTACCTAGACTCCTACAATGAGCAGTTCTTC
.	TRBV6-4	.	TRBJ2-1	CASSPQRGYEQFF	TGTGCCAGCAGCCCCCAGAGGGGGTACGAGCAGTTCTTC
TRBD1	TRBV10-3	.	TRBJ1-6	CAISEGQGSNSPLHF	TGTGCCATCAGTGAAGGACAGGGCTCTAATTCACCCCTCCACTTT
.	TRBV5-1	.	TRBJ1-2	CASSLTGFGYGYTF	TGCGCCAGCAGCTTAACCGGGTTTGGCTATGGCTACACCTTC
TRBD1	TRBV10-1	.	TRBJ2-5	CASSESRQGDETQYF	TGCGCCAGCAGTGAGTCGCGACAGGGGGACGAGACCCAGTACTTC
.	TRBV12-1	.	TRBJ2-3	CASSPRGTDTQYF	TGTGCCAGCAGCCCTCGCGGAACAGATACGCAGTATTTT
.	TRBV9	.	TRBJ1-6	CASSVEGTVGTLHF	TGTGCCAGCAGCGTAGAAGGGACGGTCGGGACCCTCCACTTT
TRBD1	TRBV7-2	.	TRBJ1-1	CASSRQGAPGTEAFF	TGTGCCAGCAGCAGGCAGGGGGCCCCCGGGACTGAAGCTTTCTTT
TRBD2	TRBV6-4	.	TRBJ2-5	CASNQGRRAGDNQETQYF	TGTGCCAGCAACCAGGGTCGGAGAGCGGGAGATAACCAAGAGACCCAGTACTTC
.	TRBV6-1	.	TRBJ2-5	CASSDRSSTETQYF	TGTGCCAGCAGTGATCGCAGCTCCACAGAGACCCAGTACTTC
TRBD2	TRBV30	.	TRBJ2-5	CAYLGRDQETQYF	TGTGCCTACCTGGGGAGGGACCAAGAGACCCAGTACTTC
.	TRBV19	.	TRBJ1-1	CASSIDLTANTEAFF	TGTGCCAGTAGTATAGATCTGACGGCGAACACTGAAGCTTTCTTT
.	TRBV6-6	.	TRBJ2-2	CASSYSTGRVGELFF	TGTGCCAGCAGTTACTCCACCGGTAGGGTCGGGGAGCTGTTTTTT
TRBD1	TRBV7-9	.	TRBJ1-4	CASSLGDRGTNEKLFF	TGTGCCAGCAGCTTAGGTGACAGGGGGACTAATGAAAAACTGTTTTTT
.	TRBV9	.	TRBJ2-3	CASNPTARAGDTQYF	TGTGCCAGCAATCCCACGGCCAGAGCAGGGGATACGCAGTATTTT
.	TRBV6-6	.	TRBJ1-5	CASRTDYSNQPQHF	TGTGCCAGCCGGACAGACTATAGCAATCAGCCCCAGCATTTT
.	TRBV30	once	TRBJ1-6	CAWSVGENSPLHF	TGTGCCTGGAGTGTGGGGGAGAATTCACCCCTCCACTTT
.	TRBV30	.	TRBJ2-1	CASSSYNEQFF	TGTGCCTCCAGCTCCTACAATGAGCAGTTCTTC
.	TRBV6-6	.	TRBJ1-2	CASRLHYGYTF	TGTGCCAGCAGGTTACACTATGGCTACACCTTC
TRBD2	TRBV9	few	TRBJ2-1	CASSVEGGRAVDEQFF	TGTGCCAGCAGCGTAGAGGGCGGGAGGGCCGTAGATGAGCAGTTCTTC
.	TRBV5-4	.	TRBJ2-3	CASSVSTDTQYF	TGTGCCAGCAGCGTGAGCACAGATACGCAGTATTTT
TRBD1	TRBV7-9	.	TRBJ1-1	CASSPRQGSKNTEAFF	TGTGCCAGCAGCCCTCGACAGGGGTCCAAGAACACTGAAGCTTTCTTT
.	TRBV28	.	TRBJ1-1	CASSPIQGIQGNTEAFF	TGTGCCAGCAGTCCAATTCAGGGAATCCAGGGGAACACTGAAGCTTTCTTT
.	TRBV18	.	TRBJ2-2	CASSLMTDTGELFF	TGTGCCAGCTCCCTTATGACAGACACCGGGGAGCTGTTTTTT
.	TRBV9	.	TRBJ2-3	CASSLAHPTDTQYF	TGTGCCAGCAGCCTAGCGCACCCCACAGATACGCAGTATTTT
.	TRBV5-5	few	TRBJ2-2	CASSLRRGRATGELFF	TGTGCCAGCAGCTTGAGGAGGGGGCGGGCCACCGGGGAGCTGTTTTTT
TRBD2	TRBV9	.	TRBJ2-5	CASSASGRSQETQYF	TGTGCCAGCAGCGCTAGCGGGAGGTCGCAAGAGACCCAGTACTTC
.	TRBV6-4	once	TRBJ2-3	CASSAITGSSDTQYF	TGTGCCAGCAGTGCGATTACGGGGAGTTCAGATACGCAGTATTTT
TRBD2	TRBV27	few	TRBJ2-3	CASSLKRGRPDTQYF	TGTGCCAGCAGTTTAAAGCGGGGGCGGCCAGATACGCAGTATTTT
TRBD2	TRBV5-6	.	TRBJ2-3	CASSLIGPSGGVDTQYF	TGTGCCAGCAGCTTGATCGGTCCTAGCGGGGGGGTAGATACGCAGTATTTT
.	TRBV4-1	.	TRBJ1-3	CASSQGLAGGPGNTIYF	TGCGCCAGCAGCCAAGGATTAGCGGGGGGCCCTGGAAACACCATATATTTT
.	TRBV11-2	.	TRBJ2-3	CASSLPLLGPNTDTQYF	TGTGCCAGCAGCCTACCCCTTCTGGGACCAAACACAGATACGCAGTATTTT
TRBD1	TRBV6-5	.	TRBJ2-7	CASSQTGDSYEQYF	TGTGCCAGCAGTCAGACAGGGGACTCCTACGAGCAGTACTTC
TRBD1	TRBV27	.	TRBJ1-2	CASSSPGTVANYGYTF	TGTGCCAGCAGTTCCCCGGGGACAGTCGCTAACTATGGCTACACCTTC
.	TRBV5-6	.	TRBJ2-5	CASSLGHGKTQYF	TGTGCCAGCAGCTTGGGACATGGAAAGACCCAGTACTTC
.	TRBV2	once	TRBJ1-2	CASSFGEYGYGYTF	TGTGCCAGCAGCTTTGGGGAGTACGGCTATGGCTACACCTTC
.	TRBV5-1	.	TRBJ1-1	CASSLDRGGTTEAFF	TGCGCCAGCAGCTTGGATCGTGGGGGGACCACTGAAGCTTTCTTT
.	TRBV7-2	.	TRBJ2-7	CASSLVAQPLYEQYF	TGTGCCAGCAGCTTAGTAGCCCAGCCCCTCTACGAGCAGTACTTC